Sequencing of this T cell receptor (beta chain) was carried out in a study of cytomegalovirus exposure and HLA in healthy donors (dated by TCRdb to 2015 to 2018). With respect to the entire study: In an earlier analysis of some 610 of the donors, 250 to 350 Gb of sequence data and some 100 million unique TCR beta sequences from roughly 200 million T cells were reported. An early release covering more than 500 HLA-typed donors comprised approximately 290 gigabases of sequencing data and around 80 million unique TCR sequences. Among the roughly 370 genotyped donors, around 81% belonged to the genetic ancestry cluster associated with self-reported Caucasian donors. The aim of the study was to test whether cataloging public T cell receptors could identify signatures of past pathogen exposure. Using immunosequencing, the study profiled T cell repertoires from 666 subjects and related those repertoires to cytomegalovirus serostatus. Along with the approximately 600-subject first cohort, a separate validation cohort of around 110 different subjects was used. To predict cytomegalovirus infection status, the study brought together high-throughput TCR immunosequencing, statistical association of individual TCRs with disease status, and machine learning. A later analysis re-analyzed previously published TCR beta repertoires from hundreds of donors and added high-resolution HLA genotyping to study TCR occurrence patterns. Rather than using new phenotypic data, the later analysis identified candidate immune exposures from TCR beta sequences and from how often those sequences occurred across donors. In an earlier analysis of 500 to 650 of the donors, high-throughput TCR beta sequencing was used to judge whether each TCR beta V gene segment behaved as functional or pseudogenic. Donor age, sex, ethnicity and CMV serostatus were compiled together with the repertoire data. Genome-wide SNP genotypes for about 65% of the 666 donors were used in a later genetic analysis, which treated that subset as a discovery cohort. Every repertoire in the discovery cohort had been generated on one and the same sequencing platform. HLA typing covered class I and class II loci at four-digit resolution. Typing coverage differed by locus: A, B, C, DRB1 and DQB1 were typed in about 620-640 donors, DQA1 in 500 to 550, DPA1 in 600 to 610, and DPB1 in roughly 470. Four or five DR-DQ haplotypes were handled as single units for association and clustering, since linkage in the cohort was strong. Across some 400 genotyped donors of the cohort, an average of about 220,000 unique TCR beta nucleotide sequences per donor were sequenced, and 15% to 20% of those sequences were non-productive.

Per the germline V gene, SGHRS is the CDR1 and YFSETQ is the CDR2. From the cysteine up to the phenylalanine, the CDR3 has a length of 14 residues. The entry retains the CDR3 DNA only, 42 bases that are in frame from base 1. Trimming removed 3 bases from V and 2 bases from J, leaving 10 bases between the germline ends. Libraries came from the immunoSEQ multiplex PCR assay. A mixture of 60 forward primers for TCR Vbeta segments and 13 reverse primers for TCR Jbeta segments was used in the multiplex PCR. The CDR3 region of rearranged TCR beta genes was amplified from genomic DNA by a multiplex PCR assay. The amplified TCR beta libraries were sequenced on the Illumina HiSeq System as 87-base-pair reads. The study's processing was this. A later analysis counted some 74 million unique TCR beta chains across the 666 repertoires, and 10 million to 11 million of these chains were shared by at least two donors. Raw reads were error-corrected and collapsed into unique sequences by a nearest-neighbor algorithm in which closely related sequences were merged to remove PCR and sequencing errors. CDR3 sequences were aligned to IMGT reference sequences to assign V, D and J gene segments. For a sequence to be retained, at least a six-nucleotide match to both a V gene segment and a J gene segment was required. Rearrangements were classified as productive when the CDR3 lacked stop codons and remained in frame with V and J, and all other rearrangements were classified as non-productive. CDR3 was defined by IMGT convention, running from the second conserved V-encoded cysteine to the conserved J-encoded phenylalanine. Sequences without an unambiguous match to a single V gene segment were excluded from the earlier analysis of about 600 of the donors. In an earlier analysis of approximately 590 of the donors, a V segment was called functional when productive rearrangements were above 56.7%, and segregating when the standard deviation between donors exceeded 5%. A statistical classification framework was developed to diagnose cytomegalovirus status using the catalog of TCR beta chain sequences. V and J gene assignment, in a later analysis, came from comparing TCR nucleotide sequences with IMGT/GENE-DB human TR gene sequences. A later analysis assigned CDR3 sequences and most-parsimonious VDJ recombination scenarios with the TCRdist pipeline. A later analysis defined each TCR beta chain by its CDR3 amino acid sequence plus V-gene family, and excluded reads lacking a unique V-gene family. In a later analysis, around 650 highly shared, low-generation-probability nucleotide sequences were removed to address suspected cross-contamination and a sequencing artifact. A later analysis calculated a clonal expansion index for each public chain from normalized within-repertoire ranks of inferred template counts. In a later analysis, generation probabilities were computed with a VDJ recombination model fitted to out-of-frame rearrangements, and the resulting probabilities were checked against IGoR. In a later analysis, hypergeometric tests were used to score TCR-TCR, TCR-HLA and TCR-CMV co-occurrence, with a repertoire-size bias correction applied to TCR pairs. In a later analysis, false discovery rates were estimated by permuting HLA or CMV assignments 20 times. In a later analysis, co-occurring TCRs were grouped with DBSCAN, and TCRdist sequence similarity was added when clustering was performed within HLA-allele-positive subsets. For co-occurrence clustering, repertoires with fewer than 30,000 or more than 120,000 public chains were excluded, along with about five repertoires with anomalous nucleotide sharing. TCRdb holds this immuneACCESS table with in-frame rearrangements only. Some clones are missing; in checked studies, unresolved V genes explain under half, and the rest has no known cause. The V and J calls and clone size are taken from that table; D and trimming were inferred from the DNA. The sample yields roughly 120,000 clones; 65% to 85% were counted once. The top ten clonotypes cover around 5.9% of the sample.

What the work shows at the level of the full study, not this receptor alone: A later genetic analysis reported fewer N-insertions in productive TCRs among donors in an Asian-associated ancestry cluster than the approximately 670-donor mean. An association between a missense DCLRE1C variant and V-gene and J-gene trimming of TCR beta chains was found in a later genetic analysis and replicated in an independent cohort. Assigning TCR associations to individual alleles was difficult when HLA alleles, especially DR and DQ, strongly co-occurred. Three of the identified cytomegalovirus-associated TCR beta chains were confirmed in vitro to be specific for cytomegalovirus antigens. A group of highly shared sequence variants was considered likely to be a technical artifact of the sequencing pipeline. In an earlier analysis of more than 500 of the donors, most TCR beta V segments appeared in productive rearrangements about 87% or about 30% of the time, broadly matching IMGT annotations. The presence/absence analyses assumed that sequencing depth was roughly uniform across donors, and that assumption may not be true. This cohort had only TCR beta chains sequenced, and the lack of alpha or paired-chain data limited which features could be detected. It was suggested by the authors that the approach could potentially be generalized to other disease states and immunological phenotypes. The 87-base-pair reads could not distinguish some IMGT-functional V segments, including TRBV6-2 and TRBV6-3, so those segments were excluded. A later analysis found that TCR association rates varied across HLA loci, with DRB1 alleles showing the most associated TCRs and HLA-C alleles the fewest. Most CMV-associated TCR beta chains appeared to be HLA-restricted in a later analysis, and the HLA associations seemed to be driven largely by CMV exposure. Compared with equally common non-associated chains, HLA-associated TCR beta chains in a later analysis were more clonally expanded and had lower generation probabilities. Specific HLA alleles were associated with over 15,000 TCR beta sequences at a false discovery rate of 0.05 in a later analysis. In a later analysis, several top co-occurrence clusters were reported to appear linked to parvovirus B19, influenza, CMV and Epstein-Barr virus. Across donors, most TCR sequences were observed very rarely, whereas some public TCRs were present in many individuals. The earlier analysis of nearly 600 of the donors excluded seventeen rarely observed V segments, including chromosome 9 orphons, because counts were too low. A further reported finding was that TCR beta sequences accurately predicted the HLA-A and HLA-B alleles for most subjects in the first cohort. Immune exposure information for the cohort was limited to CMV serostatus. A total of fewer than 200 TCR beta chains were listed by the study as associated with cytomegalovirus. Cytomegalovirus status was reported to be diagnosed by the classifier with high specificity and sensitivity in both the original and validation cohorts. Because HLA typing was missing for some donors at each locus, association tests included only the typed subset. Correlated functional status among segregating V segments might be attributable to linkage disequilibrium, but an unknown experimental factor could not be ruled out.

The cohort was made up of approximately 670 healthy bone marrow donors. All cohort members were sampled while nominally healthy, although unrecorded immune exposures were likely present. The donor was CMV seropositive and belonged to the group of 250 to 350 seropositive cohort members. Every donor gave a peripheral blood sample, and the peripheral blood mononuclear cells from that sample were used for TCR beta sequencing. Genomic DNA was extracted from the blood cell samples with the Qiagen DNeasy Blood Extraction Kit. This clone occurred once. Its specific antigen is unknown. No base-level quality is on record; no much larger clone is a single base apart.

Sequenced input: PBMCs. The TCR sequence derives from a man between 25 and 39 years old in good health and CMV-seropositive. The chain couples TRBV5-1 to TRBJ2-3; too little of a D gene remains to name it. The sequenced DNA: TGCGCCAGCAGCTCCGGTTCCCCCACAGATACGCAGTATTTT. Its amino acids are CASSSGSPTDTQYF. The CDR3 plus the reference TRBV5-1 and TRBJ2-3 genes for the other parts give the full variable domain: KAGVTQTPRYLIKTRGQQVTLSCSPISGHRSVSWYQQTPGQGLQFLFEYFSETQRNKGNFPGRFSGRQFSNSRSEMNVSTLELGDSALYLCASSSGSPTDTQYFGPGTRLTVL.